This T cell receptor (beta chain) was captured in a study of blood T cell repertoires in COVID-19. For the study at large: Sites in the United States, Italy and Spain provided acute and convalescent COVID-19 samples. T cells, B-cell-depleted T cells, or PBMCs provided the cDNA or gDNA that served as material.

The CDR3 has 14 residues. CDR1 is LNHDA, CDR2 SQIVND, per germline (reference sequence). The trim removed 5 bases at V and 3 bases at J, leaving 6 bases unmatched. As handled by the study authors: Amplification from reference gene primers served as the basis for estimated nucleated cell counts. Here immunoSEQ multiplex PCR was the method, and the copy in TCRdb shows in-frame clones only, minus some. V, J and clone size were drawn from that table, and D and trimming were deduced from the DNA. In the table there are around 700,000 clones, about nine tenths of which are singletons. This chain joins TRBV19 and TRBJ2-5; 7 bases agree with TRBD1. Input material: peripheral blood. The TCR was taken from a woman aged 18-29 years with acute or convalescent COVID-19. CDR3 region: CASSSTGTKETQYF. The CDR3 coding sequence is TGTGCCAGTAGTTCGACAGGGACGAAAGAGACCCAGTACTTC.